The subject of this entry is one TCR beta chain. This sample was included in a study of PD-1 blockade in classical Hodgkin lymphoma. Each and every patient relapsed after autologous stem cell transplantation, and patients got differing brentuximab vedotin exposure. Only in-frame clones appear in the TCRdb table, and some are missing; sequencing was by immunoSEQ multiplex PCR. This sample has roughly 25,000 clones, with roughly 78% found just once. This CDR3 spans 14 amino acids. CDR1 and CDR2 (germline): KGHSH, LQKENI. The V end was cut by 0 bases, the J end by 6 bases, with 11 bases between. The sequence was obtained from a human donor with classical Hodgkin lymphoma. This specimen was peripheral blood mononuclear cells (PBMCs), taken before the second cycle of nivolumab. This chain joins TRBV18 and TRBJ1-1, with D unresolved. This CDR3 reads CASSPPKAKAEAFF. CDR3 nucleotides: TGTGCCAGCTCACCACCGAAGGCAAAAGCTGAAGCTTTCTTT.